The 2 T cell receptor beta chains listed next were all sequenced from one sample in a study of T-cell memory formation after mild COVID-19. Each CDR3 protein gets one entry after TCRdb re-called the 5' RACE reads with MiXCR. The sample has fewer than 300,000 distinct CDR3 sequences, roughly 18% seen once. Sequenced sample: PBMCs or a T cell subset sorted from them (not recorded which). The receptors were gathered from a young man who had mild COVID-19 (a few samples of this study predate the infection). Cell type and time point are not known.

This clonotype was recorded once. The chain combines TRBV2 with TRBJ2-7; a possible D gene is TRBD1 (6 bases). Germline CDR1 is SNHLY and CDR2 is FYNNEI. The CDR3 is made up of 14 amino acids. With 6 bases removed from V and 6 bases from J, the gap between germline ends came to 18 bases. Here the CDR3 reads CASSRDTQGFEQYF. The CDR3 DNA follows: TGTGCCAGCAGCCGGGACACCCAAGGGTTCGAGCAGTACTTC.

In this sample, this clonotype turned up a few times. This chain connects TRBV7-2 to TRBJ2-3; D tentatively fits TRBD1 or TRBD2 (5 bases each). The CDR3 is 14 amino acids. Germline assignment: CDR1 SGHTA and CDR2 FQGNSA. Trimming took off 8 bases at V and 2 bases at J, with 14 bases between the two ends. CDR3 sequence reads: CASLLRDATDTQYF. CDR3 nucleotide sequence: TGTGCCAGCCTCCTTCGGGACGCCACAGATACGCAGTATTTT.